These 25 T cell receptor beta chains originate from one sample sequenced in a study of TIL therapy for anti-PD-1-resistant metastatic lung cancer. Time point described: pre-treatment sample, taken before nivolumab and TIL therapy. Pleural nodules or supraclavicular lymph nodes made up most of the excised metastases sampled. The immunoSEQ assay was v3. Only in-frame clones appear in the TCRdb table, and some are missing; sequencing was by immunoSEQ multiplex PCR. The sample includes about 100,000 clones, 65% seen only once; the top ten take 9.5% to 13%. Sample: tumor tissue, taken at baseline. These receptors all stem from a person aged 25-85 years with non-small cell lung cancer.

This sequence joins TRBV7-9 and TRBJ2-2; D not resolved. CDR1 is SEHNR, CDR2 FQNEAQ, per germline (reference sequence). This CDR3 comprises 14 residues. Trimming took 2 bases from V and 1 from J, leaving 5 bases between them. CDR3 in DNA: TGTGCCAGCAGCTTATTCCAGAACACCGGGGAGCTGTTTTTT. Translating gives CASSLFQNTGELFF. Complete variable domain (other parts from reference TRBV7-9 and TRBJ2-2): DTGVSQNPRHKITKRGQNVTFRCDPISEHNRLYWYRQTLGQGPEFLTYFQNEAQLEKSRLLSDRFSAERPKGSFSTLEIQRTEQGDSAMYLCASSLFQNTGELFFGEGSRLTVL.

The genes are TRBV5-6 and TRBJ1-2; the D gene is possibly TRBD1 (6 bases). The V and J ends lost 1 base and 2 bases respectively, with 21 bases between them. This CDR3 spans 18 amino acids. CDR1 and CDR2 from the germline V gene are SGHDT and YYEEEE. CDR3 nucleotide sequence: TGTGCCAGCAGCTTGCCCACCACGTTGGGACATGCGAACTATGGCTACACCTTC. This translates into CASSLPTTLGHANYGYTF.

This sequence joins TRBV30 and TRBJ2-4; perhaps TRBD1 as D (5 bases). The V end lost 5 bases, the J end lost 5 bases, and 13 bases lay between the germline ends. Germline CDR1 and CDR2: GTSNPN and SVGIG (reference sequence). The CDR3 covers 13 residues. In DNA, the CDR3 is TGTGCCTGGGGACATTTTTTCCAAAACATTCAGTACTTC. It is translated as CAWGHFFQNIQYF.

The DNA for the CDR3 is TGTGCCACCAGCCCATCCGGGGCAGGGCTTCAGCCCCAGCATTTT. Its protein is CATSPSGAGLQPQHF. The rearrangement links TRBV24-1 to TRBJ1-5, with a tentative D call TRBD1 (5 bases). Trimming stripped 7 bases from V and 6 bases from J, with 18 bases between. Germline lookup yields CDR1 KGHDR and CDR2 SFDVKD. This CDR3 has 15 residues.

V gene TRBV7-8 combines with J gene TRBJ2-3; D remains unclear. The CDR3 has 14 residues. V was cut by 5 bases and J by 4 bases, with 13 bases left in between. In germline, CDR1 is SGHVS, CDR2 FQNEAQ. For the CDR3, the DNA is TGTGCCAGCAGCCTGACGGAATTGTCAGATACGCAGTATTTT. Translated, it gives CASSLTELSDTQYF.

The rearrangement uses TRBV14 and TRBJ2-1; 7 nucleotides line up with TRBD1. The CDR3 extends over 14 amino acids. Trimming removed 4 bases from V and 8 bases from J; junction bases left unmatched: 8. Germline CDR1 reads SGHDN; CDR2 reads FVKESK. The CDR3 loop is CASSRQQGYYEQFF. Here the CDR3 DNA reads TGTGCCAGCAGCCGACAACAGGGGTATTATGAGCAGTTCTTC.

The chain has TRBV6-2 or TRBV6-3 and TRBJ2-2; unclear D gene. The germline CDR1 and CDR2 sequences are MNHEY and SVGEGT. V lost 2 bases and J 5 bases, leaving 18 bases between the germline ends. CDR3 length: 17 residues. The CDR3 DNA reads TGTGCCAGCAGTTACCTTGTGAAGGCCCGGTGGACCGGGGAGCTGTTTTTT. Amino acid sequence: CASSYLVKARWTGELFF.

The chain is built from TRBV20-1 and TRBJ2-1; tentative D call: TRBD1 (5 bases). V lost 6 bases to trimming and J lost 9 bases, with 12 bases between them. Germline V gene data show CDR1 as DFQATT and CDR2 as SNEGSKA (reference sequence). The CDR3 length is 11 residues. The CDR3 sequence: CSAPDMPEQFF. The CDR3 nucleotides are TGCAGTGCCCCGGACATGCCTGAGCAGTTCTTC.

This rearrangement joins TRBV27 to TRBJ2-7; D perhaps matches TRBD2 (6 bases). The germline V gene has CDR1 MNHEY and CDR2 SMNVEV (reference sequence). The CDR3 contains 16 residues. V shed 5 bases and J shed 5 bases, with 22 bases lying between them. The CDR3 region is CASSLRDFRPLDEQYF. In DNA form, the CDR3 reads TGTGCCAGCAGTCTCCGGGACTTTCGCCCTCTCGACGAGCAGTACTTC.

The genes are TRBV28 and TRBJ1-2, with D maybe TRBD1 (6 bases). V was pared by 8 bases and J by 5 bases, with 12 bases between. CDR1 is MDHEN, CDR2 SYDVKM, per germline. The CDR3 runs 12 residues. The CDR3 reads CASGGQGYGYTF. The CDR3 bases are TGTGCCAGCGGGGGGCAGGGGTATGGCTACACCTTC.

V gene TRBV18 combines with J gene TRBJ1-4, with D unresolved. From germline, CDR1 is KGHSH and CDR2 LQKENI. Deletions cut 6 bases from V and 1 base from J, with 6 bases between. CDR3 size: 13 residues. The CDR3, as DNA: TGTGCCAGCTCGGAGGGAACTAATGAAAAACTGTTTTTT. Protein product: CASSEGTNEKLFF.

The rearrangement uses TRBV11-2 and TRBJ2-2; tentative D call: TRBD1 (6 bases). Trimming left V 4 bases short and J 0 bases short, with 12 bases between. Germline V gene data show CDR1 as SGHAT and CDR2 as FQNNGV. The CDR3 totals 16 residues. The CDR3 DNA sequence: TGTGCCAGCAGCTCACCGGGACACTCGAACACCGGGGAGCTGTTTTTT. This sequence encodes CASSSPGHSNTGELFF.

J is TRBJ2-7 and V is TRBV27; tentative D call: TRBD1 (5 bases). CDR1 is MNHEY, CDR2 SMNVEV, per germline (reference sequence). This CDR3 comprises 15 residues. V was pared by 0 bases and J by 3 bases, with 12 bases between. The CDR3 here is CASSLSGVTHYEQYF. CDR3 coding DNA: TGTGCCAGCAGTTTATCAGGGGTTACCCACTACGAGCAGTACTTC.

V and J are TRBV20-1 and TRBJ2-5; no clear D gene. The CDR3 is made up of 11 amino acids. Germline V gives CDR1 DFQATT, CDR2 SNEGSKA (reference sequence). In DNA form, the CDR3 reads TGCAATGCACGAAGGCGGGAGACCCAGTACTTC. Amino acid sequence: CNARRRETQYF.

The chain combines TRBV5-8 with TRBJ2-4; either TRBD1 or TRBD2 may fit D (6 bases each). Germline CDR1 SGHTS, CDR2 YDEGEE. The CDR3 runs to 15 residues. Trimming took off 3 bases at V and 7 bases at J, with 17 bases between the two ends. The CDR3 loop reads CASSWGAPFGNIQYF. CDR3 DNA: TGTGCCAGCAGCTGGGGGGCCCCTTTTGGGAACATTCAGTACTTC.

This clone was observed a handful of times. The chain links TRBV9 to TRBJ1-6; possibly TRBD1 for D (6 bases). Trimming cost V 0 bases and J 6 bases, with 7 bases left between them. The CDR3 has 14 residues. CDR1 is SGDLS, CDR2 YYNGEE, per germline. As DNA, the CDR3 is TGTGCCAGCAGCGTAGAGGGGGGTAATTCACCCCTCCACTTT. Translated: CASSVEGGNSPLHF.

V and J are TRBV27 and TRBJ1-2; unclear D gene. The V end was cut by 0 bases, the J end by 8 bases, with 13 bases between. Germline CDR1 and CDR2: MNHEY and SMNVEV (reference sequence). The CDR3 consists of 14 residues. Written as DNA, the CDR3 is TGTGCCAGCAGTTTATCTTTGGCCCAGAGGGGCTACACCTTC. It is translated as CASSLSLAQRGYTF.

The V and J genes are TRBV27 and TRBJ2-5, with 8 bases aligning to TRBD1. This CDR3 has 13 amino acids. V trimming: 7 bases; J trimming: 5 bases; junction bases outside the gene matches: 6. Germline CDR1 is MNHEY and CDR2 is SMNVEV (reference sequence). The CDR3 DNA follows: TGTGCCAGCACCCGACAGGGGAGCGAGACCCAGTACTTC. Protein product: CASTRQGSETQYF.

The gene calls are TRBV4-1 and TRBJ1-6; D gene ambiguous. There are 16 residues in the CDR3. Trimming left V 0 bases short and J 2 bases short, with 8 bases between. Per the germline V gene, CDR1 is MGHRA and CDR2 is YSYEKL. This CDR3 is CASSQESAPYNSPLHF. CDR3 DNA: TGCGCCAGCAGCCAAGAATCGGCCCCCTATAATTCACCCCTCCACTTT.

The CDR3 bases are TGTGCCATCAGTGAGTCGTTAGCTGAGACCCAGTACTTC. It translates to CAISESLAETQYF. V and J are TRBV10-3 and TRBJ2-5; D gene unclear. Germline assignment: CDR1 ENHRY and CDR2 SYGVKD. V was clipped by 0 bases and J by 5 bases, with 7 bases between them. The length of the CDR3 is 13 residues.

V is TRBV6-5 and J is TRBJ2-1, with D maybe TRBD2 (6 bases). CDR1 is MNHEY and CDR2 is SVGAGI in the germline V gene. The V end lost 6 bases, the J end lost 1 base, and 13 bases lay between the germline ends. The CDR3 length is 15 residues. CDR3 DNA sequence: TGTGCCAGCAGCCCCTTGGGGGGTTCCTACAATGAGCAGTTCTTC. Its translation is CASSPLGGSYNEQFF.

The chain has TRBV5-4 and TRBJ2-3; TRBD2 matches at 13 bases. This CDR3 has 18 amino acids. J was trimmed by 1 base and V by 2 bases; bases with no gene match: 7. In germline, CDR1 is SGHNT, CDR2 YYREEE (reference sequence). The CDR3 DNA reads as TGTGCCAGCAGCTTAGATGGACTAGCGGGAGTAGGCACAGATACGCAGTATTTT. Protein sequence: CASSLDGLAGVGTDTQYF. Based on the CDR3 plus reference TRBV5-4 and TRBJ2-3, the full variable domain is ETGVTQSPTHLIKTRGQQVTLRCSSQSGHNTVSWYQQALGQGPQFIFQYYREEENGRGNFPPRFSGLQFPNYSSELNVNALELDDSALYLCASSLDGLAGVGTDTQYFGPGTRLTVL.

The CDR3 nucleotides are TGTGCCAGATCGGGACTAGCGGGAGGCAGGGGCTCCTACGAGCAGTACTTC. This translates into CARSGLAGGRGSYEQYF. The genes are TRBV19 and TRBJ2-7, with 15 positions matching TRBD2. Germline lookup yields CDR1 LNHDA and CDR2 SQIVND (reference sequence). J gave up 0 bases and V 9 bases, and 9 bases lay outside the gene matches. The CDR3 has 17 amino acids.

In regard to this clone: Its ends do not fully match the called genes, so a read error is possible. The identical CDR3 is also encoded by other nucleotide sequences in the sample. The chain combines TRBV5-1 with TRBJ1-1, with a weak D call TRBD1 (6 bases). In germline, CDR1 is SGHRS, CDR2 YFSETQ. The CDR3 length is 13 residues. CDR3 nucleotides: TGCGCAAGCAGCTTGGACAGGAACACTGAAGCTTTCTTT. Its protein is CASSLDRNTEAFF. The whole variable domain, remainder taken from reference TRBV5-1 and TRBJ1-1, is KAGVTQTPRYLIKTRGQQVTLSCSPISGHRSVSWYQQTPGQGLQFLFEYFSETQRNKGNFPGRFSGRQFSNSRSEMNVSTLELGDSALYLCASSLDRNTEAFFGQGTRLTVV.

This sequence joins TRBV5-1 and TRBJ1-3; D call uncertain. The CDR3 spans 14 residues. V lost 4 bases, J lost 4 bases, and 12 bases lay in between. Germline CDR1 SGHRS, CDR2 YFSETQ. The CDR3 protein is CASSPTLGGNTIYF. Written as DNA, the CDR3 is TGCGCCAGCAGCCCAACCCTCGGGGGAAACACCATATATTTT.